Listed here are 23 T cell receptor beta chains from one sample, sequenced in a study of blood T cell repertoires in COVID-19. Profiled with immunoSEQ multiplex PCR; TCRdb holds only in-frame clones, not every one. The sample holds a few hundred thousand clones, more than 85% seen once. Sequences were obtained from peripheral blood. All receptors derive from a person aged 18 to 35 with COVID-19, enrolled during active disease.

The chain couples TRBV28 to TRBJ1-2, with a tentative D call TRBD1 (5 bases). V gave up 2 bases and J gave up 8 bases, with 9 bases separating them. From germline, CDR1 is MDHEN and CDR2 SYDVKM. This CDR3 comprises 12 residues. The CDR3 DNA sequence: TGTGCCAGCAGTTTAATGCAGGGAGGCTACACCTTC. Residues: CASSLMQGGYTF.

The CDR3 DNA sequence: TGTGCCAGCAGCTTACAAACGAGGAATGAGCAGTTCTTC. As protein: CASSLQTRNEQFF. The V call is TRBV11-2, the J call TRBJ2-1; D ambiguous. This CDR3 is built from 13 residues. Germline V CDR1 and CDR2: SGHAT, FQNNGV. The V gene lost 2 bases and the J gene lost 7 bases, with 9 bases spanning the gap.

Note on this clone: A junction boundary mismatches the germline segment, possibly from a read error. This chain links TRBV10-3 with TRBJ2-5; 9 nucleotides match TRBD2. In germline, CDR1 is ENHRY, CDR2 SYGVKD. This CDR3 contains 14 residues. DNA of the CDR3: TGTGCCACCAGTTTAGCGGGAGCACAGGAGACCCAGTACTTC. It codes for CATSLAGAQETQYF.

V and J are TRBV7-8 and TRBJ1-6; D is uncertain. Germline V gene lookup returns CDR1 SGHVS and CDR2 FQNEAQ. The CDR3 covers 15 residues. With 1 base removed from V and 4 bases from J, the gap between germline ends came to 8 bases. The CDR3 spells CASSLELGYNSPLHF. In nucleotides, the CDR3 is TGTGCCAGCAGCTTAGAACTAGGTTATAATTCACCCCTCCACTTT.

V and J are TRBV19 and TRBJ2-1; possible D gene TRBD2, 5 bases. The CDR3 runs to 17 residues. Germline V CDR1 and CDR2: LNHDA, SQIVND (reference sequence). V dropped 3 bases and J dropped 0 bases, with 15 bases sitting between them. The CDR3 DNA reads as TGTGCCAGTAGTATGGAGGTCGGGTTAAGCTCCTACAATGAGCAGTTCTTC. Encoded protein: CASSMEVGLSSYNEQFF. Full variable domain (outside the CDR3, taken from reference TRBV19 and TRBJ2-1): DGGITQSPKYLFRKEGQNVTLSCEQNLNHDAMYWYRQDPGQGLRLIYYSQIVNDFQKGDIAEGYSVSREKKESFPLTVTSAQKNPTAFYLCASSMEVGLSSYNEQFFGPGTRLTVL.

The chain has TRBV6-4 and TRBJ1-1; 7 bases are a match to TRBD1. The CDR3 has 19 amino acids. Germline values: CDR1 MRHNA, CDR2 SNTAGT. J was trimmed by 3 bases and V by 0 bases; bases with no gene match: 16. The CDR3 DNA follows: TGTGCCAGCAGTGACTCGGACGCAGGGGGTCCAAGTTATTACACTGAAGCTTTCTTT. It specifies CASSDSDAGGPSYYTEAFF.

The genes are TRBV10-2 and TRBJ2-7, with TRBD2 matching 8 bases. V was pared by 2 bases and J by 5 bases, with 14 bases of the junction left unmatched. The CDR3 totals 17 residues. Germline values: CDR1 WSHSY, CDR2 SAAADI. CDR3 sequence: CASSERGGAGGLNEQYF. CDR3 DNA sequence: TGCGCCAGCAGTGAGCGGGGTGGGGCGGGAGGCTTGAACGAGCAGTACTTC.

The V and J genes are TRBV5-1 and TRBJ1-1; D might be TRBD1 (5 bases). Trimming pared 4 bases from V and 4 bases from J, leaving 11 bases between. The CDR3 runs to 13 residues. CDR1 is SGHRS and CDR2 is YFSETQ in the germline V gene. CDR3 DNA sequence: TGCGCCAGCAGCATAGGGGAAGGCACTGAAGCTTTCTTT. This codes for CASSIGEGTEAFF.

The DNA for the CDR3 is TGTGCCAGCAGTGCCCGCGGCGGGCTTAATAATTCACCCCTCCACTTT. It is translated as CASSARGGLNNSPLHF. This chain joins TRBV6-1 and TRBJ1-6, with unresolved D. V gave up 4 bases and J gave up 5 bases, with 15 bases separating them. The germline V gene encodes CDR1 MNHNS and CDR2 SASEGT. The CDR3 runs to 16 residues.

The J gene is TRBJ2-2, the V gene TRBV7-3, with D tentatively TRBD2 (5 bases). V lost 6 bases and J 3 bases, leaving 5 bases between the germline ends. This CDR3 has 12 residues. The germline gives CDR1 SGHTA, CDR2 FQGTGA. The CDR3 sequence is CASRRDTGELFF. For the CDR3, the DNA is TGTGCCAGCAGGAGGGACACCGGGGAGCTGTTTTTT. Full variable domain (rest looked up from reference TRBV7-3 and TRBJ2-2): GAGVSQTPSNKVTEKGKYVELRCDPISGHTALYWYRQSLGQGPEFLIYFQGTGAADDSGLPNDRFFAVRPEGSVSTLKIQRTERGDSAVYLCASRRDTGELFFGEGSRLTVL.

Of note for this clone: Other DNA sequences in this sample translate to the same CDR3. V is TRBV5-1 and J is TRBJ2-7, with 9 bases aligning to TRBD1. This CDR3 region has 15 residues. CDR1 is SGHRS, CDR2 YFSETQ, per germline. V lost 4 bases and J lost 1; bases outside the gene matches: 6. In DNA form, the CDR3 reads TGCGCCAGCAGCCCAGGAGGGACAGGGTCCTACGAGCAGTACTTC. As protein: CASSPGGTGSYEQYF.

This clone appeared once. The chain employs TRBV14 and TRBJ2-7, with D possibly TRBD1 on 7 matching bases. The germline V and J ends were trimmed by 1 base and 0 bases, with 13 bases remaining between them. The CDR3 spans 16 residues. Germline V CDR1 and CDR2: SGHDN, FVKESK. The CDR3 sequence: CASSQGTGLPSYEQYF. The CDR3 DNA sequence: TGTGCCAGCAGCCAAGGGACAGGACTACCCTCCTACGAGCAGTACTTC.

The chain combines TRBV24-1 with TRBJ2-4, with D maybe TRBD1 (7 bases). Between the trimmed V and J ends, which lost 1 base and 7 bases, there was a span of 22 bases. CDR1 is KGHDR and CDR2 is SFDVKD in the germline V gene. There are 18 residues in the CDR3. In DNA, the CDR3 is TGTGCCACCAGTGATTTACGACAGGGAGGAGGTTATTGTAACATTCAGTACTTC. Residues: CATSDLRQGGGYCNIQYF.

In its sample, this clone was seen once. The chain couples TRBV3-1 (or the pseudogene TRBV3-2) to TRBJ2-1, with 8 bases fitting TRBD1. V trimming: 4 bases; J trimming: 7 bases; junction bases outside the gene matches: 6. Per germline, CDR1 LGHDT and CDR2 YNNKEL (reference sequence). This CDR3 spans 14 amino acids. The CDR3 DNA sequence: TGTGCCAGCAGCCCAGGGGGCGCCGGGAATGAGCAGTTCTTC. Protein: CASSPGGAGNEQFF.

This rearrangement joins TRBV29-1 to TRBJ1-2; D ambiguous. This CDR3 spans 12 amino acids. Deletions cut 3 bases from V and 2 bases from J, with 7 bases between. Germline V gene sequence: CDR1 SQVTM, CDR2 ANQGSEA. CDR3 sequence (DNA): TGCAGCGTTGAGCACATCAACTATGGCTACACCTTC. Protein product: CSVEHINYGYTF.

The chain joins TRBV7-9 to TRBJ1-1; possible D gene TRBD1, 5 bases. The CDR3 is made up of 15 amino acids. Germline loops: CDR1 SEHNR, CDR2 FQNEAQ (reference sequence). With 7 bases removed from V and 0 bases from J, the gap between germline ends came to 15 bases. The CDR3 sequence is CASKPRAAVNTEAFF. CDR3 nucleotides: TGTGCCAGCAAGCCCAGGGCGGCGGTGAACACTGAAGCTTTCTTT.

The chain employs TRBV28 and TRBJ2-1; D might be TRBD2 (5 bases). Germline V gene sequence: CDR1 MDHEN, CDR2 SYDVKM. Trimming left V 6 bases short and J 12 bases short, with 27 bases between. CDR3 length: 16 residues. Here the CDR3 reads CASSPRSVLASPGQFF. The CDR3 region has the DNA TGTGCCAGCAGCCCCCGGTCGGTTCTAGCCAGTCCTGGGCAGTTCTTC.

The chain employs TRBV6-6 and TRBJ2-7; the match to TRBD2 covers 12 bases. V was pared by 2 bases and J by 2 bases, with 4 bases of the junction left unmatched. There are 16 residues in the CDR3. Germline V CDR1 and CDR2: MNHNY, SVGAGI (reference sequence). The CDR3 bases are TGTGCCAGCAGTTACCCTAGCGGGAGGGGGGCCTACGAGCAGTACTTC. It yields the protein CASSYPSGRGAYEQYF.

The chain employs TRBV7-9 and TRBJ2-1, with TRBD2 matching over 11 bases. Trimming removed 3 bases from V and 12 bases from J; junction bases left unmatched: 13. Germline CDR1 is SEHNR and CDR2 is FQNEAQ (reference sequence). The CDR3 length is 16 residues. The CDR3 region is CASSLGLAVSNEGQFF. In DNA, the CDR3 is TGTGCCAGCAGCTTGGGACTAGCGGTGTCTAATGAGGGGCAGTTCTTC. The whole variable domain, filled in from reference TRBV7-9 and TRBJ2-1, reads DTGVSQNPRHKITKRGQNVTFRCDPISEHNRLYWYRQTLGQGPEFLTYFQNEAQLEKSRLLSDRFSAERPKGSFSTLEIQRTEQGDSAMYLCASSLGLAVSNEGQFFGPGTRLTVL.

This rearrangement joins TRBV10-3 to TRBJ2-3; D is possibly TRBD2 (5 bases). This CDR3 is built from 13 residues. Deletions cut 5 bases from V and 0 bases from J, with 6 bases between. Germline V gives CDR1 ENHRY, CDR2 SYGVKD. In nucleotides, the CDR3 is TGTGCCATCAGTCCGGGGAGCACAGATACGCAGTATTTT. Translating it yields CAISPGSTDTQYF.

The CDR3 sequence: CSVQGNGNEQFF. CDR3 nucleotide sequence: TGCAGCGTACAGGGAAATGGCAATGAGCAGTTCTTC. The gene calls are TRBV29-1 and TRBJ2-1, with D possibly matching TRBD1 (6 bases). Trimming stripped 6 bases from V and 6 bases from J, with 12 bases between. The CDR3 is 12 amino acids. Germline CDR1 is SQVTM and CDR2 is ANQGSEA.

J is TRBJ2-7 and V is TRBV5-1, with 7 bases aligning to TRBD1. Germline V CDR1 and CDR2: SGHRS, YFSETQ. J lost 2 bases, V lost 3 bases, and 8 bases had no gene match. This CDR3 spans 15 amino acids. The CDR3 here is CASSSGTAIPYEQYF. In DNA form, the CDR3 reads TGCGCCAGCAGCTCCGGGACAGCCATCCCCTACGAGCAGTACTTC. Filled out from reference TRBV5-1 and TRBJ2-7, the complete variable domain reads KAGVTQTPRYLIKTRGQQVTLSCSPISGHRSVSWYQQTPGQGLQFLFEYFSETQRNKGNFPGRFSGRQFSNSRSEMNVSTLELGDSALYLCASSSGTAIPYEQYFGPGTRLTVT.

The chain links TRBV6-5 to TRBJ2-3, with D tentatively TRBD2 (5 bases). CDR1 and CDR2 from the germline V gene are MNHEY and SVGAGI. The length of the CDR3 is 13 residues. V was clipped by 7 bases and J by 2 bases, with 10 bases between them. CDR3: CASTFSATDTQYF. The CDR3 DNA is TGTGCCAGCACGTTTAGCGCCACAGATACGCAGTATTTT.